This record covers a single T cell receptor (beta chain). Germline CDR1 MDHEN, CDR2 SYDVKM. The CDR3 has 15 amino acids. Trimming stripped 8 bases from V and 3 bases from J, with 19 bases between. In the original processing: Estimation of nucleated cell counts relied on the amplification of reference gene primers. Clones were read by immunoSEQ multiplex PCR, and TCRdb kept only the in-frame ones, dropping some. The V and J calls and clone size are taken from that table; D and trimming were inferred from the DNA. Of fewer than 110,000 clones in the sample, 89% were seen once. This specimen comes from a study of blood T cell repertoires in COVID-19. Study at large: The study drew acute and convalescent COVID-19 samples from the United States, Italy and Spain. PBMCs, B-cell-depleted T cells, or T cells provided the cDNA or gDNA that made up the material.

The sample taken for sequencing was peripheral blood. V and J are TRBV28 and TRBJ1-2; no firm D call. The clonotype was recovered from a woman between 55 and 75 years old with acute or convalescent COVID-19. The CDR3: CASGPPERRYYGYTF. Written as DNA, the CDR3 is TGTGCCAGCGGCCCCCCAGAGAGGCGATACTATGGCTACACCTTC.